This T cell receptor beta chain was documented in a study of vaccination effects on CD4 cells after COVID-19. Study background: Participants each got two BNT162b2 or mRNA-1273 vaccine doses. With around 10 ug/ml peptides and about 10 IU/ml IL-2, over 1.5 million PBMC per well were cultured.

For this clone: Its antigen is still unknown.

Culture lasted approximately 10 days before CD4+ T cell isolation. Sequencing was performed with immunoSEQ multiplex PCR; in TCRdb, only in-frame clones are kept and a portion is missing. The data show 70,000 or so clones, with 70% to 80% seen just once and roughly 2% held by the top ten. This specimen consisted of CD4+ T cells from PBMCs cultured without peptide, obtained before COVID-19 vaccination. This receptor was identified in a human donor who received a COVID-19 vaccine.

The CDR3 bases are TGCGCCAGCAGCACACGGACAGGGGAATTGGATGGCTACACCTTC. Translation: CASSTRTGELDGYTF. The chain employs TRBV5-1 and TRBJ1-2; 9 bases are shared with TRBD1. The CDR3 extends over 15 amino acids. The V gene's germline CDR1 is SGHRS and CDR2 YFSETQ. The junction had 10 bases not matched to a gene; V was cut back by 4 bases and J by 6 bases.